Listed here is a single T cell receptor beta chain. Its antigen is not identified. The data originate from a study of cytomegalovirus exposure and HLA in healthy donors. Study-level points and caveats: The study recorded 150 to 200 TCR beta chains that were cytomegalovirus-associated. Most TCR sequences showed up rarely, but some public TCRs showed up in many donors. In vitro testing confirmed a few CMV-associated chains as specific for CMV antigens.

The V segment lost 6 bases and the J segment 2 bases; nucleotides outside the gene matches: 8. Germline-derived CDR1 and CDR2 are MGHDK and SYGVNS. The CDR3 is 15 residues long. The assay was immunoSEQ multiplex PCR, and TCRdb's table has in-frame clones only and misses some. Among some 100,000 clones, about 88% were seen once, and the ten largest hold around 2.1%. The TCR was taken from a woman between 18 and 29 years old in good health and CMV-seronegative. The source material was PBMCs. The chain combines TRBV25-1 with TRBJ2-7, with 9 bases identical to TRBD2. The CDR3 protein is CASSLVSGSTYEQYF. The CDR3 DNA reads as TGTGCCAGCAGCCTCGTTAGCGGGAGTACCTACGAGCAGTACTTC.